The 27 T cell receptor beta chains in this list originate from one sample, sequenced in a study of OX40 agonist ivuxolimab in advanced cancers. Repertoires were generated with immunoSEQ multiplex PCR, while TCRdb's copy carries only in-frame clones and drops some. This sample has tens of thousands of clones; around 90% occur once, and the top ten carry around 2.6%. The material was CD4+ or CD8+ T cells sorted from blood, obtained in a trial of the OX40 agonist ivuxolimab. Source of these receptors: an adult with an advanced solid tumor such as melanoma, head and neck, liver or kidney cancer.

The chain uses TRBV7-3 and TRBJ2-2, with a possible D match to TRBD1 (5 bases). The V gene's germline CDR1 is SGHTA and CDR2 FQGTGA. This CDR3 is built from 16 residues. Trimming removed 1 base at V and 0 bases at J, with 9 bases between. CDR3 in amino acids: CASSLSGAANTGELFF. The CDR3, as DNA: TGTGCCAGCAGCTTAAGTGGGGCCGCGAACACCGGGGAGCTGTTTTTT.

This chain joins TRBV29-1 and TRBJ2-5; TRBD2 agrees at 7 bases. CDR3 length equals 11 residues. Looked up from germline, CDR1 is SQVTM and CDR2 is ANQGSEA. Germline trimming cut 4 bases from V and 4 bases from J; bases unmatched to any gene: 0. CDR3 protein: CSVGGGETQYF. Written as DNA, the CDR3 is TGCAGCGTTGGGGGGGGAGAGACCCAGTACTTC. Using reference TRBV29-1 and TRBJ2-5 for the parts outside the CDR3, the full variable domain is SAVISQKPSRDICQRGTSLTIQCQVDSQVTMMFWYRQQPGQSLTLIATANQGSEATYESGFVIDKFPISRPNLTFSTLTVSNMSPEDSSIYLCSVGGGETQYFGPGTRLLVL.

The chain recombines TRBV5-5 with TRBJ2-7, with a possible D match to TRBD1 (6 bases). V was clipped by 3 bases and J by 7 bases, with 14 bases between them. There are 13 residues in the CDR3. Germline CDR1 reads SGHKS; CDR2 reads YYEKEE (reference sequence). The CDR3 region is CASSSTQGGEQYF. CDR3 nucleotide sequence: TGTGCCAGCAGCTCCACCCAAGGGGGAGAGCAGTACTTC. The full variable domain, its missing parts supplied by reference TRBV5-5 and TRBJ2-7, is DAGVTQSPTHLIKTRGQQVTLRCSPISGHKSVSWYQQVLGQGPQFIFQYYEKEERGRGNFPDRFSARQFPNYSSELNVNALLLGDSALYLCASSSTQGGEQYFGPGTRLTVT.

The J gene is TRBJ2-1, the V gene TRBV5-1; TRBD2 aligns across 12 bases. V lost 0 bases and J lost 7; bases outside the gene matches: 2. There are 15 residues in the CDR3. From germline, CDR1 is SGHRS and CDR2 YFSETQ. The CDR3 reads CASSLGTSGINEQFF. Here the CDR3 DNA reads TGCGCCAGCAGCTTGGGGACTAGCGGGATTAATGAGCAGTTCTTC.

This sequence joins TRBV6-5 and TRBJ1-1; D is uncertain. The CDR3 totals 11 residues. From germline, CDR1 is MNHEY and CDR2 SVGAGI. The V end lost 6 bases, the J end lost 4 bases, and 6 bases lay between the germline ends. The DNA of the CDR3 is TGTGCCAGCAGGCAGAGCACTGAAGCTTTCTTT. Translating it yields CASRQSTEAFF.

This chain connects TRBV7-9 to TRBJ1-5; the D gene is possibly TRBD1 (5 bases). V was clipped by 4 bases and J by 2 bases, with 12 bases between them. The CDR3 totals 15 residues. CDR1 is SEHNR and CDR2 is FQNEAQ in the germline V gene (reference sequence). In nucleotides, the CDR3 is TGTGCCAGCAGCTACGACGGAGGGGGCAATCAGCCCCAGCATTTT. It encodes CASSYDGGGNQPQHF.

The chain has TRBV5-8 and TRBJ2-3; the match to TRBD1 covers 9 bases. CDR1 is SGHTS and CDR2 is YDEGEE in the germline V gene. The CDR3 spans 15 residues. V was clipped by 4 bases and J by 0 bases; unmatched bases: 3. The CDR3 loop is CASSPGTGSTDTQYF. The CDR3 nucleotides are TGTGCCAGCAGCCCCGGGACAGGGAGCACAGATACGCAGTATTTT.

The rearrangement joins TRBV5-1 to TRBJ2-1, with TRBD1 as a possible D gene (7 bases). Germline V gives CDR1 SGHRS, CDR2 YFSETQ. CDR3 size: 16 residues. V was cut by 0 bases and J by 2 bases, with 12 bases left in between. The CDR3 sequence: CASSLDPGGTYNEQFF. The CDR3 nucleotides read TGCGCCAGCAGCTTGGATCCAGGGGGGACCTACAATGAGCAGTTCTTC.

The V call is TRBV5-5, the J call TRBJ1-5; 8 bases are a match to TRBD1. The CDR3 is made up of 18 amino acids. CDR1 is SGHKS and CDR2 is YYEKEE in the germline V gene (reference sequence). J lost 0 bases, V lost 3 bases, and 11 bases had no gene match. CDR3 loop: CASSWGTGSFGSNQPQHF. The DNA of the CDR3 is TGTGCCAGCAGCTGGGGGACAGGAAGTTTTGGTAGCAATCAGCCCCAGCATTTT.

The chain employs TRBV28 and TRBJ1-5; D possibly corresponds to TRBD1 (5 bases). The CDR3 length is 15 residues. The germline V gene has CDR1 MDHEN and CDR2 SYDVKM. CDR3: CGTARGGWGNQPQHF. CDR3 bases: TGTGGCACTGCCCGGGGTGGTTGGGGGAATCAGCCCCAGCATTTT.

The J gene is TRBJ2-3, the V gene TRBV9; D is uncertain. The CDR3 runs to 16 residues. V was trimmed by 4 bases and J by 0 bases, leaving 15 bases between them. Germline lookup yields CDR1 SGDLS and CDR2 YYNGEE. CDR3: CASSSHLGRSTDTQYF. The CDR3 nucleotides read TGTGCCAGCAGCTCGCACCTCGGAAGGAGCACAGATACGCAGTATTTT.

Of note for this clone: This specimen includes other DNA sequences encoding the same CDR3. V is TRBV6-5 and J is TRBJ1-2, with 10 positions matching TRBD1. J gave up 5 bases and V 2 bases, and 8 bases lay outside the gene matches. Germline V gene sequence: CDR1 MNHEY, CDR2 SVGAGI. The CDR3 loop spans 16 amino acids. The CDR3 reads CASSYTRTGGGYGYTF. The CDR3, as DNA: TGTGCCAGCAGTTACACACGGACAGGGGGAGGATATGGCTACACCTTC.

This clone was detected a few times. The V call is TRBV4-1, the J call TRBJ2-1, with D perhaps matching TRBD1 (6 bases). Germline loops: CDR1 MGHRA, CDR2 YSYEKL. Trimming pared 4 bases from V and 1 base from J, leaving 14 bases between. This CDR3 spans 16 amino acids. DNA for the CDR3: TGCGCCAGCAGCCCTCAGGGGACCCTTTCCTACAATGAGCAGTTCTTC. Translation gives CASSPQGTLSYNEQFF.

The chain recombines TRBV13 with TRBJ1-2; 8 bases align to TRBD1. This CDR3 region has 13 residues. Germline V gene data show CDR1 as PRHDT and CDR2 as FYEKMQ (reference sequence). V trimming: 4 bases; J trimming: 8 bases; junction bases outside the gene matches: 6. The CDR3 is CASSYLRTGGYTF. The CDR3 bases are TGTGCCAGCAGCTATCTCCGGACAGGGGGCTACACCTTC.

On this clone itself: The same CDR3 arises from other DNA sequences in this sample as well. The chain links TRBV5-4 to TRBJ1-4; TRBD1 matches 8 bases. Per the germline V gene, CDR1 is SGHNT and CDR2 is YYREEE (reference sequence). The CDR3 consists of 16 residues. The J segment lost 7 bases and the V segment lost 4 bases, leaving 12 bases of the junction unmatched. The CDR3 DNA is TGTGCCAGCAGCCTAGACCGGACAGGGTTAGGTGAAAAACTGTTTTTT. Its translation: CASSLDRTGLGEKLFF. Full variable domain (rest looked up from reference TRBV5-4 and TRBJ1-4): ETGVTQSPTHLIKTRGQQVTLRCSSQSGHNTVSWYQQALGQGPQFIFQYYREEENGRGNFPPRFSGLQFPNYSSELNVNALELDDSALYLCASSLDRTGLGEKLFFGSGTQLSVL.

V and J are TRBV2 and TRBJ1-2; D gene unclear. Trimming pared 11 bases from V and 1 base from J, leaving 17 bases between. Germline assignment: CDR1 SNHLY and CDR2 FYNNEI. This CDR3 is 14 amino acids long. CDR3 DNA: TGTGCCGGGTCCCCGGGAAGCATTAACTATGGCTACACCTTC. The encoded protein is CAGSPGSINYGYTF.

This clone was seen only a few times. Other DNA sequences in the sample encode the same CDR3. The chain has TRBV19 and TRBJ2-1; 10 positions agree with TRBD2. The CDR3 is 15 residues long. Germline V gene sequence: CDR1 LNHDA, CDR2 SQIVND (reference sequence). The J segment lost 4 bases and the V segment lost 1 base, leaving 1 base of the junction unmatched. CDR3 region: CASSIGLAGYNEQFF. The CDR3 bases are TGTGCCAGTAGTATAGGACTAGCGGGTTACAATGAGCAGTTCTTC.

The chain uses TRBV4-2 and TRBJ2-5; 9 nucleotides line up with TRBD2. There are 15 residues in the CDR3. After removal of 5 bases from V and 5 bases from J, the junction contained 9 bases not matched to a gene. The V gene's germline CDR1 is LGHNA and CDR2 YNFKEQ. The CDR3 spells CASSLKASGAETQYF. As DNA, the CDR3 is TGTGCCAGCAGCTTGAAAGCTAGCGGGGCGGAGACCCAGTACTTC.

Worth noting for this clone: An end of the junction does not agree with germline; a read error may underlie this. The chain links TRBV7-7 to TRBJ1-5; the match to TRBD1 covers 8 bases. The germline V gene encodes CDR1 SSHAT and CDR2 FNYEAQ (reference sequence). The CDR3 has 20 amino acids. CDR3 in amino acids: CASSPAGQGNRHFSNQPQHF. The CDR3 nucleotides are TGTGCTAGCAGCCCGGCCGGACAGGGCAACCGCCATTTTAGCAATCAGCCCCAGCATTTT.

V and J are TRBV15 and TRBJ1-3; unclear D gene. CDR1 and CDR2 (germline): LNHNV, YYDKDF (reference sequence). This CDR3 is built from 14 residues. The V gene lost 5 bases and the J gene lost 4 bases, with 12 bases spanning the gap. In DNA form, the CDR3 reads TGTGCCACCAGCGCCAACTCGGGAGGAAACACCATATATTTT. The encoded protein is CATSANSGGNTIYF.

This chain uses TRBV10-3 with TRBJ1-1; TRBD1 is a possible D gene (6 bases). V lost 6 bases and J 4 bases, leaving 15 bases between the germline ends. There are 14 residues in the CDR3. Germline CDR1 and CDR2: ENHRY and SYGVKD. CDR3 nucleotides: TGTGCCATCAGGACGGAATCGGGGGCCACTGAAGCTTTCTTT. This gives the protein CAIRTESGATEAFF.

V is TRBV11-2 and J is TRBJ2-5; 11 bases are a match to TRBD2. CDR1 and CDR2 from the germline V gene are SGHAT and FQNNGV. The length of the CDR3 is 16 residues. The ends lost 2 bases at V and 1 base at J; junction bases unmatched: 3. In DNA form, the CDR3 reads TGTGCCAGCAGCTTATCCCTAGCGGGAGGCCAAGAGACCCAGTACTTC. This sequence encodes CASSLSLAGGQETQYF.

The chain couples TRBV5-6 to TRBJ1-6; D remains unclear. Germline CDR1 and CDR2: SGHDT and YYEEEE. The CDR3 runs to 14 residues. V dropped 4 bases and J dropped 8 bases, with 13 bases sitting between them. The CDR3: CASSPGSLDSPLHF. As DNA, the CDR3 is TGTGCCAGCAGCCCCGGGTCCCTGGATTCACCCCTCCACTTT. The full variable domain, with the rest looked up from reference TRBV5-6 and TRBJ1-6, is DAGVTQSPTHLIKTRGQQVTLRCSPKSGHDTVSWYQQALGQGPQFIFQYYEEEERQRGNFPDRFSGHQFPNYSSELNVNALLLGDSALYLCASSPGSLDSPLHFGNGTRLTVT.

The rearrangement joins TRBV23-1 to TRBJ2-3; no firm D call. TRBV23-1 is classed as an ORF, of uncertain function. V was clipped by 10 bases and J by 4 bases, with 12 bases between them. CDR3 length: 12 residues. This CDR3 is CATRMSADTQYF. In nucleotides, the CDR3 is TGCGCCACCAGGATGAGCGCAGATACGCAGTATTTT.

The chain employs TRBV19 and TRBJ2-5; D may match TRBD1 or TRBD2 (5 bases each). In germline, CDR1 is LNHDA, CDR2 SQIVND (reference sequence). The CDR3 is made up of 15 amino acids. V was pared by 5 bases and J by 5 bases, with 18 bases between. CDR3 sequence: CASSPGTSAEETQYF. The CDR3 DNA follows: TGTGCCAGTAGTCCCGGGACCTCGGCGGAGGAGACCCAGTACTTC.

The CDR3 region is CASSEVGRYTGELFF. The CDR3 DNA reads as TGTGCCAGCAGCGAAGTCGGGCGGTACACCGGGGAGCTGTTTTTT. The chain joins TRBV7-8 to TRBJ2-2; D remains unclear. This CDR3 is 15 amino acids long. Germline-derived CDR1 and CDR2 are SGHVS and FQNEAQ. Trimming took 5 bases from V and 3 from J, leaving 13 bases between them.

This clone was found once. Other DNA sequences in the same sample also yield this CDR3. This sequence joins TRBV11-2 and TRBJ2-3; D unclear. The CDR3 is made up of 12 amino acids. V was trimmed by 7 bases and J by 0 bases, leaving 5 bases between them. CDR1 is SGHAT, CDR2 FQNNGV, per germline. CDR3: CASTPSTDTQYF. The CDR3 region has the DNA TGTGCCAGCACCCCGAGCACAGATACGCAGTATTTT.